The clone carrying this T cell receptor beta chain occurred once. What it recognizes is unknown. The CDR3 consists of 17 residues. Germline CDR1 SEHNR, CDR2 FQNEAQ (reference sequence). V trimming: 0 bases; J trimming: 5 bases; junction bases outside the gene matches: 5. The sample originates from a study of cytomegalovirus exposure and HLA in healthy donors. Study-wide results and caveats: Rates of TCR association differed by HLA locus in a later analysis, with DRB1 highest and HLA-C lowest. It was taken for granted in presence/absence analyses that sequencing depth across donors was roughly uniform.

With 60 Vbeta and 13 Jbeta primers, the PCR was carried out. The method was immunoSEQ multiplex PCR; TCRdb's version includes in-frame clones alone and lacks a portion of them. The data show around 110,000 clones, roughly 68% seen once. J is TRBJ2-2 and V is TRBV7-9, with 11 positions matching TRBD2. Sequencing was carried out using PBMCs. The clonotype originates from a woman aged 25 to 39 in good health and CMV-seronegative. CDR3 residues: CASSLALAGERTGELFF. CDR3 nucleotide sequence: TGTGCCAGCAGCTTAGCACTAGCGGGAGAGAGGACCGGGGAGCTGTTTTTT.